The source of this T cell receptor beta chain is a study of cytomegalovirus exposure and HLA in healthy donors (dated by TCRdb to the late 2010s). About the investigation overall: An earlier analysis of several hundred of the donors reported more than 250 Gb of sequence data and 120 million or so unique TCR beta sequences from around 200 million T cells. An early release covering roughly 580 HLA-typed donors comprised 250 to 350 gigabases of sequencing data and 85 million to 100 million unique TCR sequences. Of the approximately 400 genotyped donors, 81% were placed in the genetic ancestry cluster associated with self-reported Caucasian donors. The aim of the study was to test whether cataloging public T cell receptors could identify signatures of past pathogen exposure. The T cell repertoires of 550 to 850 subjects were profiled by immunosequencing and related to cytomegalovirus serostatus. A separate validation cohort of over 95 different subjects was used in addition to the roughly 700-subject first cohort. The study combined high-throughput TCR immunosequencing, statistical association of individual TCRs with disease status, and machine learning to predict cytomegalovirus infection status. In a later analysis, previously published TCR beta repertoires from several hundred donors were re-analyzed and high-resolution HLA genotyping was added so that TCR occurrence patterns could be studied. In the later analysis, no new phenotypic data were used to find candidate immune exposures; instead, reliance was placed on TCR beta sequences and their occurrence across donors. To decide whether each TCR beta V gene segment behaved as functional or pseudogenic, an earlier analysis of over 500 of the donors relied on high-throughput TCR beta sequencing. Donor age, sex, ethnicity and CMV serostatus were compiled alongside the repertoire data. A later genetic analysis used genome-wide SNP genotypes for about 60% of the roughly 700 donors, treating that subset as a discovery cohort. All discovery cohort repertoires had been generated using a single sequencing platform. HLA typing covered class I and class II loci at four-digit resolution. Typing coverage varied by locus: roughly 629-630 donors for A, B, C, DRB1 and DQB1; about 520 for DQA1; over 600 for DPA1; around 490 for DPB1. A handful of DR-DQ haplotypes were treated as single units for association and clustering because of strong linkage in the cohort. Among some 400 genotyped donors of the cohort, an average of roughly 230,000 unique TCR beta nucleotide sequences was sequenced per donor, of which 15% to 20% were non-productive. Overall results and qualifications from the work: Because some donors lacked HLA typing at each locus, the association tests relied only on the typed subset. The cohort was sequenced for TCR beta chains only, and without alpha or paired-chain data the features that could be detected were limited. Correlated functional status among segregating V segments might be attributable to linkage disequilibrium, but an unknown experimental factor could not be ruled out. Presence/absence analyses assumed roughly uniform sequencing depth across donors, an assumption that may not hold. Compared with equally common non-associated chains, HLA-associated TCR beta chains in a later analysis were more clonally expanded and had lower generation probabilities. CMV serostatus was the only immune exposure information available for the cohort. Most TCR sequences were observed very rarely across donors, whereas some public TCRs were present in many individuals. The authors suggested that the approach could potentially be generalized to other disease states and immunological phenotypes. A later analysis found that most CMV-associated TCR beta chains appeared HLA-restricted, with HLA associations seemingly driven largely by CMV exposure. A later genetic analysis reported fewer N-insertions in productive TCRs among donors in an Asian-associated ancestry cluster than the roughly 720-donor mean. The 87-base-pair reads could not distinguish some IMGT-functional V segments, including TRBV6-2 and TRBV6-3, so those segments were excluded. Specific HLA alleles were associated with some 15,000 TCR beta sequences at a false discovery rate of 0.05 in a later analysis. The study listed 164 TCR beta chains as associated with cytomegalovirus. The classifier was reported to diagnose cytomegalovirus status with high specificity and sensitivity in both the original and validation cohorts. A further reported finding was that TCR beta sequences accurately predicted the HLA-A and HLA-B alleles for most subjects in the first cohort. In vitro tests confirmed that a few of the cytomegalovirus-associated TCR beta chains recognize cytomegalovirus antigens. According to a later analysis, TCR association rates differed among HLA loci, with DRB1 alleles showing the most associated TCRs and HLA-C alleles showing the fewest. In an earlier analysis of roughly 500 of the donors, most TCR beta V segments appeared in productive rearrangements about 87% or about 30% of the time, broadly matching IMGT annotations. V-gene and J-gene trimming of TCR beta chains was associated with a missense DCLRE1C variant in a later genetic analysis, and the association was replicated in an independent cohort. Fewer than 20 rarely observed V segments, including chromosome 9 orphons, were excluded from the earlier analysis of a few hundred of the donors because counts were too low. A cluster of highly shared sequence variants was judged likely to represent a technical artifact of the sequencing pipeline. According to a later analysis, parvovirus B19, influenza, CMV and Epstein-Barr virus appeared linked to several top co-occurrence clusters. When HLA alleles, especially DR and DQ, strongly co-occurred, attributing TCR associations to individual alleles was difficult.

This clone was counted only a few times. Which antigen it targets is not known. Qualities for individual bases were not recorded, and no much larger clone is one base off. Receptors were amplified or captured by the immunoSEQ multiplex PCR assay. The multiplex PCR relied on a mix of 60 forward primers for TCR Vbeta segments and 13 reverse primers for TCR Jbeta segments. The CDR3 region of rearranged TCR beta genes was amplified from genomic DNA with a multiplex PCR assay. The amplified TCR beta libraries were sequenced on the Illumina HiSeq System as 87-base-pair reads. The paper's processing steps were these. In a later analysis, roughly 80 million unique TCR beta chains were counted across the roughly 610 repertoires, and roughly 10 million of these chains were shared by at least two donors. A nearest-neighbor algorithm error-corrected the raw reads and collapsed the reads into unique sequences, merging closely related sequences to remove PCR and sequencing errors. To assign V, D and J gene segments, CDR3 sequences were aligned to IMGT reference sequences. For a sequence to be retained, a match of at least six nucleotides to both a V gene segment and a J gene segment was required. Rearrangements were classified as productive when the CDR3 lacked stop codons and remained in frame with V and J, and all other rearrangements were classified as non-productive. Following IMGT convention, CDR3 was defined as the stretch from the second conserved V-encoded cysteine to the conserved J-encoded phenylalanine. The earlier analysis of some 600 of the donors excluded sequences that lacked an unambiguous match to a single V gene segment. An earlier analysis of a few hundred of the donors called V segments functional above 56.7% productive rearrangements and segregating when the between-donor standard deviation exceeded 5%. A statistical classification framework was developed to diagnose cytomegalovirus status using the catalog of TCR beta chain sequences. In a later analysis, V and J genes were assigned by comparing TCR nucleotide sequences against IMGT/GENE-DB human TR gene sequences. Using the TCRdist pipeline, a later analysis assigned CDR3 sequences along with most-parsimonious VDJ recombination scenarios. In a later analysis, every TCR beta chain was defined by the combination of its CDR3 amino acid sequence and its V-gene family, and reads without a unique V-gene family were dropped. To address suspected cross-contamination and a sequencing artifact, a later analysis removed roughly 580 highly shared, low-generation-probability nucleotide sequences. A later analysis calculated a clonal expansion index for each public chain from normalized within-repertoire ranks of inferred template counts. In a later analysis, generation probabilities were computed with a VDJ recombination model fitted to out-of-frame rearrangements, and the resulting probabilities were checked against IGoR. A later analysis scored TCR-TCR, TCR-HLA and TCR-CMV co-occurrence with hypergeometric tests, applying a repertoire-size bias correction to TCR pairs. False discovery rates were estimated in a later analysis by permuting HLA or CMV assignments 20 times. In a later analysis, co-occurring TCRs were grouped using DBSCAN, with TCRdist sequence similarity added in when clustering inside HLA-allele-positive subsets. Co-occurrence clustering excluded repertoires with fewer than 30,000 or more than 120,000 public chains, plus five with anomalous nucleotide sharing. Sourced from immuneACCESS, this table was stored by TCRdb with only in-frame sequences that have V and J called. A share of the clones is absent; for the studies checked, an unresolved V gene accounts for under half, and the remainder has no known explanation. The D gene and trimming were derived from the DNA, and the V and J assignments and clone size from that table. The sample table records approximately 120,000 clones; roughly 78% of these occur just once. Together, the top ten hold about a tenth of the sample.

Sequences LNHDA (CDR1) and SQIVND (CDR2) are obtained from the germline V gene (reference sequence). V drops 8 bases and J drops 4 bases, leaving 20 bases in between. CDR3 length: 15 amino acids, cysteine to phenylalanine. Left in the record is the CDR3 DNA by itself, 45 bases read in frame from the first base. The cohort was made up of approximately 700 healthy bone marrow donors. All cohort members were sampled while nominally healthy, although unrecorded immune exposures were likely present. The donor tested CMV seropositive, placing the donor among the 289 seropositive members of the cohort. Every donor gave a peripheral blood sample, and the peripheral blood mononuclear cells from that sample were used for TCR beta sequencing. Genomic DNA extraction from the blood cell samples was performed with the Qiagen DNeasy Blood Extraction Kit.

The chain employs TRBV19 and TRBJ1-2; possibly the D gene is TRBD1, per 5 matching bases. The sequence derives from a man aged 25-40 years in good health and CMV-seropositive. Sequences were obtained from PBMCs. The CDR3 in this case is CASQAGRELGYGYTF. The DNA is TGTGCCAGTCAAGCCGGCAGGGAACTTGGCTATGGCTACACCTTC.